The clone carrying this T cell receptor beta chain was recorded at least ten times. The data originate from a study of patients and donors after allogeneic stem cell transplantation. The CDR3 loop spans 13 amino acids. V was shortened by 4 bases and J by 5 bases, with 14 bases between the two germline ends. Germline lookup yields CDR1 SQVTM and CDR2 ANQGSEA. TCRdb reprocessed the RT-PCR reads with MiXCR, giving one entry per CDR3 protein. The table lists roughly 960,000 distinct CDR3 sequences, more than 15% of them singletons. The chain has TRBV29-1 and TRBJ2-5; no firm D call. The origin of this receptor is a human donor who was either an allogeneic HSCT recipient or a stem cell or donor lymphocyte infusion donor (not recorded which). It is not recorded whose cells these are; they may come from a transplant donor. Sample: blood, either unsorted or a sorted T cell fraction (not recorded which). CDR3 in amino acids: CSVGLRAVETQYF. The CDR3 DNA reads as TGCAGCGTTGGTCTAAGGGCAGTGGAGACCCAGTACTTC.